The rows below give T cell receptor beta chains drawn from one sample of a study of OX40 agonist ivuxolimab in advanced cancers. Produced via immunoSEQ multiplex PCR; TCRdb's table is partial and in-frame only. The profile shows under 65,000 clones, 89% of them singletons. The sequencing here drew on CD4+ or CD8+ T cells sorted from blood, taken in a trial of the OX40 agonist ivuxolimab. All receptors derive from an adult with an advanced solid tumor such as melanoma, head and neck, liver or kidney cancer. Both conserved end residues are part of each CDR3. A D gene is named only where the DNA matches it firmly. Not every row has a clone size; where given, it reads once, few, many or a size class.

clone_size: -; j_call: TRBJ1-1; d_call: -; v_call: TRBV7-2; cdr3_aa: CASSQTVILNTEAFF; cdr3_nt: TGTGCCAGCAGCCAGACAGTAATCCTTAACACTGAAGCTTTCTTT
clone_size: -; j_call: TRBJ2-1; d_call: -; v_call: TRBV19; cdr3_aa: CASSTGTWEVNEQFF; cdr3_nt: TGTGCCAGTAGTACTGGGACTTGGGAAGTCAATGAGCAGTTCTTC
clone_size: -; j_call: TRBJ2-1; d_call: -; v_call: TRBV27; cdr3_aa: CASSSGLPSSYNEQFF; cdr3_nt: TGTGCCAGCAGTTCTGGGCTCCCGAGCTCCTACAATGAGCAGTTCTTC
clone_size: -; j_call: TRBJ2-4; d_call: -; v_call: TRBV4-3; cdr3_aa: CASSQDDYIGNIQYF; cdr3_nt: TGCGCCAGCAGCCAAGACGACTATATAGGAAACATTCAGTACTTC
clone_size: -; j_call: TRBJ2-3; d_call: -; v_call: TRBV5-4; cdr3_aa: CASSFAGLPDTQYF; cdr3_nt: TGTGCCAGCAGCTTTGCAGGCCTCCCAGATACGCAGTATTTT
clone_size: once; j_call: TRBJ2-1; d_call: -; v_call: TRBV10-3; cdr3_aa: CAISPFRNEQFF; cdr3_nt: TGTGCCATCAGTCCCTTTCGGAATGAGCAGTTCTTC
clone_size: -; j_call: TRBJ2-5; d_call: TRBD1; v_call: TRBV29-1; cdr3_aa: CSVTGGDVRETQYF; cdr3_nt: TGCAGCGTGACAGGGGGCGACGTCCGAGAGACCCAGTACTTC
clone_size: -; j_call: TRBJ2-7; d_call: -; v_call: TRBV11-2; cdr3_aa: CASSLDATTAYEQYF; cdr3_nt: TGTGCCAGCAGCTTAGATGCGACTACAGCCTACGAGCAGTACTTC
clone_size: -; j_call: TRBJ1-1; d_call: -; v_call: TRBV10-3; cdr3_aa: CAISEGGRVTEAFF; cdr3_nt: TGTGCCATCAGTGAGGGCGGCAGGGTGACTGAAGCTTTCTTT
clone_size: -; j_call: TRBJ2-7; d_call: TRBD1; v_call: TRBV28; cdr3_aa: CASSHDRDYEQYF; cdr3_nt: TGTGCCAGCAGCCATGACAGGGACTACGAGCAGTACTTC
clone_size: -; j_call: TRBJ2-1; d_call: TRBD1; v_call: TRBV27; cdr3_aa: CASSTWDREGNEQFF; cdr3_nt: TGTGCCAGCAGTACCTGGGACAGGGAGGGCAATGAGCAGTTCTTC
clone_size: -; j_call: TRBJ2-1; d_call: -; v_call: TRBV7-3; cdr3_aa: CASSLGLANEQFF; cdr3_nt: TGTGCCAGCAGCTTAGGGCTAGCGAATGAGCAGTTCTTC
clone_size: -; j_call: TRBJ2-1; d_call: -; v_call: TRBV5-6; cdr3_aa: CASSLRGLENEQFF; cdr3_nt: TGTGCCAGCAGCTTGCGGGGGCTTGAAAATGAGCAGTTCTTC
clone_size: -; j_call: TRBJ2-4; d_call: -; v_call: TRBV18; cdr3_aa: CASSPEGKNIQYF; cdr3_nt: TGTGCCAGCTCTCCCGAGGGCAAAAACATTCAGTACTTC
clone_size: -; j_call: TRBJ1-1; d_call: -; v_call: TRBV7-9; cdr3_aa: CASETSARGTEAFF; cdr3_nt: TGTGCCAGCGAGACTTCCGCTCGTGGGACTGAAGCTTTCTTT
clone_size: -; j_call: TRBJ2-1; d_call: TRBD2; v_call: TRBV29-1; cdr3_aa: CSVKKREVSYNEQFF; cdr3_nt: TGCAGCGTGAAAAAGCGGGAGGTATCCTACAATGAGCAGTTCTTC
clone_size: -; j_call: TRBJ1-2; d_call: TRBD1; v_call: TRBV6-1; cdr3_aa: CASSESRMPWRDSYGYTF; cdr3_nt: TGTGCCAGCAGTGAAAGTAGGATGCCCTGGAGGGACAGTTATGGCTACACCTTC
clone_size: -; j_call: TRBJ2-1; d_call: TRBD2; v_call: TRBV19; cdr3_aa: CASSVGLAGGPGWDEQFF; cdr3_nt: TGTGCCAGTAGTGTGGGACTAGCGGGAGGGCCAGGTTGGGATGAGCAGTTCTTC
clone_size: -; j_call: TRBJ1-2; d_call: -; v_call: TRBV9; cdr3_aa: CASSAPSGGLYGYTF; cdr3_nt: TGTGCCAGCAGCGCCCCATCCGGGGGTCTTTATGGCTACACCTTC
clone_size: -; j_call: TRBJ1-5; d_call: -; v_call: TRBV7-8; cdr3_aa: CASSLLGQPQHF; cdr3_nt: TGTGCCAGCAGCTTATTAGGCCAGCCCCAGCATTTT
clone_size: -; j_call: TRBJ1-1; d_call: -; v_call: TRBV6-1; cdr3_aa: CASSEEPSGALTEAFF; cdr3_nt: TGTGCCAGCAGTGAAGAACCTTCAGGGGCCCTCACTGAAGCTTTCTTT
clone_size: -; j_call: TRBJ2-1; d_call: TRBD2; v_call: TRBV7-3; cdr3_aa: CASSFRASGNNEQFF; cdr3_nt: TGTGCCAGCAGCTTCCGGGCTAGCGGAAACAATGAGCAGTTCTTC
clone_size: once; j_call: TRBJ1-5; d_call: -; v_call: TRBV6-6; cdr3_aa: CASSYSPGDHQPQHF; cdr3_nt: TGTGCCAGCAGTTACTCCCCAGGCGATCATCAGCCCCAGCATTTT
clone_size: -; j_call: TRBJ2-2; d_call: -; v_call: TRBV4-1; cdr3_aa: CASTTEGQGNAGELFF; cdr3_nt: TGCGCCAGCACCACAGAGGGGCAGGGAAACGCCGGGGAGCTGTTTTTT